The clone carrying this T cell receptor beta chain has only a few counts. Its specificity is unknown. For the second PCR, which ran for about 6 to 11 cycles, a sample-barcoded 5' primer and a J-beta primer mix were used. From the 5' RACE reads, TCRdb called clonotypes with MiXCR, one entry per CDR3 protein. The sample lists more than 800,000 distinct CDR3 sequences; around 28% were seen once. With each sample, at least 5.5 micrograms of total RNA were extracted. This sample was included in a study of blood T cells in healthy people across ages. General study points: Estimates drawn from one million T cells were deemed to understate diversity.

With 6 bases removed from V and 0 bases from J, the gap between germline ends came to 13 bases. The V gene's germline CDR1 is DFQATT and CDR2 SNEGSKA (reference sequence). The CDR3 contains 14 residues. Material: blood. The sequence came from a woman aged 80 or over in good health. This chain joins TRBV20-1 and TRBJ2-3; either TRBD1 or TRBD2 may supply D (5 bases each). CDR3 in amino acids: CSARPGPSTDTQYF. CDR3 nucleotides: TGCAGTGCCCGACCGGGGCCCAGCACAGATACGCAGTATTTT.